This T cell receptor beta chain comes out of a study of identical twins. General study points: Within cord blood, abundant beta clonotypes carried fewer insertions, but memory repertoires showed no such trend.

Template switching supplied a universal primer site; unique molecular identifiers were carried on the cDNA. Each CDR3 protein gets one entry after TCRdb re-called the 5' RACE reads with MiXCR. The sample carries under 500,000 distinct CDR3 sequences, 14% recorded once. Germline V gene data show CDR1 as MGHDK and CDR2 as SYGVNS. The CDR3 sequence is 13 residues long. J was trimmed by 10 bases and V by 6 bases; bases with no gene match: 9. In its sample, this clonotype was seen a few times. The antigen remains undetermined. The sample also formed part of further work on yellow fever vaccine responses in identical twins.

Sequenced input: CD4+ T cells sorted from blood. This rearrangement joins TRBV25-1 to TRBJ1-1; TRBD1 aligns across 9 bases. The clonotype originates from a woman in her late teens or twenties in good health. CDR3 in DNA: TGTGCCAGCAGGGGAGGGGGACAGGGTCGAGCTTTCTTT. It codes for CASRGGGQGRAFF.